The T cell receptor (beta chain) described here comes from a study of blood T cell repertoires in COVID-19. Trimming took 6 bases from V and 3 from J; bases not matched to a gene: 2. This CDR3 has 14 residues. Germline V gives CDR1 ENHRY, CDR2 SYGVKD. The table came from immunoSEQ multiplex PCR; TCRdb's copy has only in-frame clones and leaves some out. There are 200,000 to 250,000 clones in the sample; roughly 85% occur only once, and roughly 2.2% lies in the top ten. Seattle's cohort entered during active infection and was followed longitudinally. Source material: peripheral blood. V and J are TRBV10-3 and TRBJ2-2; TRBD1 aligns across 9 bases. The TCR sequence derives from an older woman with COVID-19, enrolled during active disease. The CDR3 coding sequence is TGTGCCATCAGGGGGGACAGGGACACCGGGGAGCTGTTTTTT. Translation gives CAIRGDRDTGELFF.